This is a list of T cell receptor beta chains from one sample in a study of Graves' ophthalmopathy and Graves' hyperthyroidism. TCRdb redid the calling of the multiplex PCR reads with MiXCR, one entry per CDR3 protein. The table lists hundreds of thousands of distinct CDR3 sequences, about 24% of them singletons, with more than 5.5% in the top ten. The source material was peripheral blood. The receptor set was obtained from a woman between 18 and 29 years old with stable Graves' hyperthyroidism. Some clones in this sample may be carry-over from other donors' samples. CDR3s include the opening cysteine and the closing phenylalanine or tryptophan. D genes are given only for firm matches. The size field is filled for only some rows; it gives once, few, many or a size class.

j_gene	d_gene	v_gene	abundance	CDR3nt	CDR3aa
TRBJ2-5	TRBD2	TRBV24-1	many	TGTGCCACCAGTACTAGCGCGATGGAGACCCAGTACTTC	CATSTSAMETQYF
TRBJ1-1	TRBD1	TRBV28	.	TGTGCCAGCAGTTACCTTAAAGGGACAGGGAACACTGAAGCTTTCTTT	CASSYLKGTGNTEAFF
TRBJ2-7	.	TRBV5-1	.	TGCGCCAGCAGCTTACAGGGGTCCCAGGGACTCTACGAGCAGTACTTC	CASSLQGSQGLYEQYF
TRBJ2-7	TRBD2	TRBV28	.	TGTGCCAGTGGAGGGACTAGCGGGGGGTACGAGCAGTACTTC	CASGGTSGGYEQYF
TRBJ1-2	.	TRBV6-5	few	TGTGCCAGCAGTTACTCTGGGGGGCGCTACTATGGCTACACCTTC	CASSYSGGRYYGYTF
TRBJ2-4	TRBD1	TRBV28	.	TGTGCCAGCAGTTCGGTTGACAGGGTTAAGTACTTC	CASSSVDRVKYF
TRBJ1-6	TRBD1	TRBV15	once	TGTGCCACCAGCAGAACTCGCCGACAGGGGCATTCACCCCTCCACTTT	CATSRTRRQGHSPLHF
TRBJ2-7	TRBD2	TRBV20-1	many	TGCAGTGCTACCCAAGCGGGAGGGCTCCCCCGTTACGAGCAGTACTTC	CSATQAGGLPRYEQYF
TRBJ1-2	.	TRBV6-1	many	TGTGCCAGCAGCGGGGTTGGAAACTATGGCTACACCTTC	CASSGVGNYGYTF
TRBJ2-7	.	TRBV5-1	.	TGCGCCAGCAGCTTGAATTGGGGGACTTCCTACGAGCAGTACTTC	CASSLNWGTSYEQYF
TRBJ2-7	.	TRBV5-8	.	TGTGCCAGCAGCTTGATTAGCGGAGCCTACGGGCAGTACTTC	CASSLISGAYGQYF
TRBJ2-7	TRBD2	TRBV11-2	.	TGTGCCAGCAGCTTAGAAAGCGGGAGGGACGTCGAGCAGTACTTC	CASSLESGRDVEQYF
TRBJ2-5	.	TRBV7-9	many	TGTGCCAGCAGCACCTCTAGGCGGCCGGGGGCCCAGTACTTC	CASSTSRRPGAQYF
TRBJ1-3	.	TRBV7-2	once	TGTGCCTCGGGCCCGTTTAGCTCTGGAAACACCATATATTTT	CASGPFSSGNTIYF
TRBJ2-7	.	TRBV12-3/TRBV12-4	many	TGTGCCAGCAGCTACCCCGGGACGTGGGACCACGAGCAGTACTTC	CASSYPGTWDHEQYF
TRBJ2-2	.	TRBV5-1	many	TGCGCCAGCAGCCTTTGGTGGGAAAACACCGGGGAGCTGTTTTTT	CASSLWWENTGELFF
TRBJ2-5	.	TRBV6-5	many	TGTGCCAGCAGTTACTCGAATCTTGAACCGGGGGCCGAAGAGACCCAGTACTTC	CASSYSNLEPGAEETQYF
TRBJ1-6	.	TRBV29-1	many	TGCAGCGTTGGAAACAGGAATAATTCACCCCTCCACTTT	CSVGNRNNSPLHF
TRBJ2-7	.	TRBV11-2	.	TGTGCCAGCAGCCCAAACCCTTCGGCAGGGTCCGAGCAGTACTTC	CASSPNPSAGSEQYF
TRBJ1-3	.	TRBV12-3/TRBV12-4	many	TGTGCCAGCAGTCCAACCGGGACAATCTCTGGAAACACCATATATTTT	CASSPTGTISGNTIYF
TRBJ1-5	.	TRBV12-3/TRBV12-4	many	TGTGCCAGCAGCCCTGAGGAGGGAGATCAGCCCCAGCATTTT	CASSPEEGDQPQHF
TRBJ2-7	.	TRBV6-1	many	TGTGCCAGCAGTCAAAGGGGCGCAACCTACGAGCAGTACTTC	CASSQRGATYEQYF
TRBJ1-5	.	TRBV6-1	few	TGTGCCAGCAGCGGAAGCAGATTTAGCAATCAGCCCCAGCATTTT	CASSGSRFSNQPQHF
TRBJ1-1	.	TRBV12-3/TRBV12-4	many	TGTGCCAGCAGCCCAGACAGTTTATCGCCTGAAGCTTTCTTT	CASSPDSLSPEAFF